This T cell receptor (beta chain) was recorded in a study of blood T cell repertoires in COVID-19. The data were produced by immunoSEQ multiplex PCR, yet TCRdb's version contains in-frame clones alone and is incomplete. The data show hundreds of thousands of clones, with nearly 90% seen just once and roughly 1% held by the top ten. Deletions cut 4 bases from V and 7 bases from J, with 19 bases between. The CDR3 totals 16 residues. In germline, CDR1 is LGHDT, CDR2 YNNKEL (reference sequence). Sequenced input: peripheral blood. The chain joins TRBV3-1 (or the pseudogene TRBV3-2) to TRBJ2-2, with a weak D call TRBD1 (6 bases). The receptor comes from a woman aged 40 to 49 with COVID-19, enrolled during active disease. The CDR3 nucleotides read TGTGCCAGCAGCCGAATAGCTGACAGGACGGGCGGGGAGCTGTTTTTT. Amino acids: CASSRIADRTGGELFF.